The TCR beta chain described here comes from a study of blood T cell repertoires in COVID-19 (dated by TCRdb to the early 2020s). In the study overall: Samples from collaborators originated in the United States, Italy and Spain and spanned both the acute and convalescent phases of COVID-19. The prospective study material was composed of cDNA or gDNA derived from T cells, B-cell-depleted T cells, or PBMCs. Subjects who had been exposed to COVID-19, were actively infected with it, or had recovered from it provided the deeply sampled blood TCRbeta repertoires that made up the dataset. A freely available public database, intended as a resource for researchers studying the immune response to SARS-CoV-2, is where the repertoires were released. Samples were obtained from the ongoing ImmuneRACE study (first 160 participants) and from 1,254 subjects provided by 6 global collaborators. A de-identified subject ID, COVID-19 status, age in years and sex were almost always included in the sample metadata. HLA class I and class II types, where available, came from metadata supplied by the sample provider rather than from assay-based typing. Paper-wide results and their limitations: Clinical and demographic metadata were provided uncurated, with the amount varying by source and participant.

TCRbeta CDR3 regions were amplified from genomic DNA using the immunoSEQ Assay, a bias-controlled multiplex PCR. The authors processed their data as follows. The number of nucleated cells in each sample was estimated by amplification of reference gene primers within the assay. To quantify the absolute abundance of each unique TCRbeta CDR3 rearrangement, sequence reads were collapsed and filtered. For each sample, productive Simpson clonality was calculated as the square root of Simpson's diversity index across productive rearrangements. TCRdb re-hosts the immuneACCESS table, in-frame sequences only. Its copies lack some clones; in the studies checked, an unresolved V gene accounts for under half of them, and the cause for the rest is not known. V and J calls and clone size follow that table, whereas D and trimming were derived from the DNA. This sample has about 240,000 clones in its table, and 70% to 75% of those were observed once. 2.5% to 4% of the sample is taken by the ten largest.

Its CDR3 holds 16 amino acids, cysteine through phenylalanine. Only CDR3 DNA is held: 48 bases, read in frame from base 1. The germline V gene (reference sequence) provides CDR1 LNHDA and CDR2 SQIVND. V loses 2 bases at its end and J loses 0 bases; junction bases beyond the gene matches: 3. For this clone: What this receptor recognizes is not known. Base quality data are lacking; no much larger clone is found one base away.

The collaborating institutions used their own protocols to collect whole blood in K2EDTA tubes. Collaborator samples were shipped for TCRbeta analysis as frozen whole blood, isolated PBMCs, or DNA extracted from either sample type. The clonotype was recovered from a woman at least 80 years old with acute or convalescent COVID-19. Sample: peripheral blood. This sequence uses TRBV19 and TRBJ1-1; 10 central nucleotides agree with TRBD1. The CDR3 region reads CASSIRDRGMNTEAFF. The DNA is TGTGCCAGTAGTATAAGGGACAGGGGAATGAACACTGAAGCTTTCTTT.